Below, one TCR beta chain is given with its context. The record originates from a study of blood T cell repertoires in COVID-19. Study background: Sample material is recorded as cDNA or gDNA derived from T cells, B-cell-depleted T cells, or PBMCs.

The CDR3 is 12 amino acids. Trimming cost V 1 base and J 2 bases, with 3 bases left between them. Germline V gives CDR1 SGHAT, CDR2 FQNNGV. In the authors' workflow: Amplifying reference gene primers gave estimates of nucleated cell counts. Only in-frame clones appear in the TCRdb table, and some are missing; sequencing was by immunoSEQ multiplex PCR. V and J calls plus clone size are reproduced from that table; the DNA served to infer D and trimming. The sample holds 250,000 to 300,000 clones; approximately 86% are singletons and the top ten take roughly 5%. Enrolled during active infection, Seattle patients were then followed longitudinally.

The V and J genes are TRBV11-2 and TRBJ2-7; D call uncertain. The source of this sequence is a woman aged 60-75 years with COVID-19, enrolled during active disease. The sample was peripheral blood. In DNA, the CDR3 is TGTGCCAGCAGCTTAGGAGCCTACGAGCAGTACTTC. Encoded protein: CASSLGAYEQYF. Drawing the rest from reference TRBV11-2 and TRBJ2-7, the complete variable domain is EAGVAQSPRYKIIEKRQSVAFWCNPISGHATLYWYQQILGQGPKLLIQFQNNGVVDDSQLPKDRFSAERLKGVDSTLKIQPAKLEDSAVYLCASSLGAYEQYFGPGTRLTVT.